This TCR beta chain was documented in a study of cytomegalovirus exposure and HLA in healthy donors. Overall study results and limits: Roughly uniform sequencing depth across donors was assumed, possibly incorrectly.

The primer mix had 60 Vbeta and 13 Jbeta primers. Profiled with immunoSEQ multiplex PCR; TCRdb holds only in-frame clones, not every one. Of approximately 160,000 clones in the sample, over 75% are singletons; the top ten hold 1%. In nominal health when sampled, donors likely had unrecorded immune exposures nonetheless. For this clone: Its antigen is as yet unknown. The junction departs from germline at one end; a sequencing error may be responsible.

Germline V gene sequence: CDR1 SNHLY, CDR2 FYNNEI. The CDR3 covers 13 residues. The receptor's source is a woman aged 45-65 years in good health and CMV-seropositive. The chain joins TRBV2 to TRBJ2-7; 7 bases align to TRBD2. The specimen sequenced was PBMCs. The chain's CDR3 is CASGDYRPYEQYF. CDR3 DNA sequence: TGCGCCAGCGGGGACTATCGTCCCTACGAGCAGTACTTC. The full variable domain, in which reference TRBV2 and TRBJ2-7 provide the parts outside the CDR3, is EPEVTQTPSHQVTQMGQEVILRCVPISNHLYFYWYRQILGQKVEFLVSFYNNEISEKSEIFDDQFSVERPDGSNFTLKIRSTKLEDSAMYFCASGDYRPYEQYFGPGTRLTVT.